This T cell receptor beta chain comes out of a study of blood T cell repertoires in COVID-19. Turning to the study itself: Acute and convalescent COVID-19 specimens originated in the United States, Italy and Spain.

Some clones are missing from TCRdb's copy, which holds only in-frame ones; the method was immunoSEQ multiplex PCR. This table holds some 500,000 clones, roughly 90% found once. Individuals aged about 18 to 90 years were recruited from fewer than 30 US areas. Researchers sorted participants into cohorts using their self-reported clinical history. With V trimmed by 3 bases and J by 5 bases, 10 bases remained unmatched. The germline V gene has CDR1 SGHVS and CDR2 FQNEAQ. The CDR3 loop spans 18 amino acids. This clonotype was sampled from a woman aged 40 to 50 who had recovered from COVID-19. The sequenced material came from PBMCs or T cells enriched from blood (not recorded which). V and J are TRBV7-8 and TRBJ1-6, with 10 positions matching TRBD1. Here the CDR3 DNA reads TGTGCCAGCAGCTTTCGGGCGGGGACAGGGGCCGATAATTCACCCCTCCACTTT. Its translation is CASSFRAGTGADNSPLHF.